This T cell receptor beta chain was found in a study of persistence of HIV-infected CD4 T cells. As for the study in general: CD4+ T cells responding to CMV or HIV-1 Gag were isolated.

Overlapping HIV-1 Gag 15-mer peptides at around 0.91 ug per peptide per mL were used. Memory cells lacking CD40L and CD69 with high CD45RO were sorted. This CDR3 comprises 14 residues. Germline CDR1 reads SGHTA; CDR2 reads FQGTGA. Between the trimmed V and J ends, which lost 3 bases and 4 bases, there was a span of 9 bases. The libraries were made with immunoSEQ version 4 in survey mode. Profiling relied on immunoSEQ multiplex PCR, and the TCRdb table lists in-frame clones only, not all of them. In the table there are just under 65,000 clones, about 69% of which are singletons. For this clone: Antigen: not known.

The V call is TRBV7-3, the J call TRBJ2-2, with D perhaps matching TRBD1 (6 bases). This receptor was identified in an adult man with HIV who was CMV-seropositive. The sequences come from CD4+ T cells sorted from PBMCs after approximately 19-hour stimulation, collected from a patient who received antiretroviral therapy. CDR3 residues: CASSLKGGTGELFF. CDR3 DNA sequence: TGTGCCAGCAGCTTGAAAGGGGGCACCGGGGAGCTGTTTTTT.